This is a list of T cell receptor beta chains from one sample in a study of blood T cell repertoires in COVID-19. Measured with immunoSEQ multiplex PCR; TCRdb has only the in-frame clones, and not every one. The repertoire holds some 110,000 clones, with about 79% as singletons. The sample consisted of peripheral blood. The receptors were sampled from a woman of 80 years or more with active or convalescent COVID-19. The CDR3 runs from the conserved cysteine through the conserved F or W. The D gene is left open where the match is weak. Only some rows state a clone size, as once, few, many or a class for expanded clones.

j_call,v_call,d_call,clone_size,cdr3_aa,cdr3_nt
TRBJ2-5,TRBV15,.,.,CATSSPGQTRKETQYF,TGTGCCACCAGCAGTCCAGGACAGACGCGAAAAGAGACCCAGTACTTC
TRBJ2-7,TRBV6-6,.,.,CASSFWTTNYEQYF,TGTGCCAGCAGTTTTTGGACAACCAACTACGAGCAGTACTTC
TRBJ1-1,TRBV12-3/TRBV12-4,.,.,CASSSSTGKAFF,TGTGCCAGCAGCTCTAGTACAGGGAAAGCTTTCTTT
TRBJ2-1,TRBV29-1,TRBD2,.,CSVRLAGTYNEQFF,TGCAGCGTAAGACTAGCGGGAACCTACAATGAGCAGTTCTTC
TRBJ2-1,TRBV11-2,.,.,CASSLLGVGGPAINEQFF,TGTGCCAGCAGCTTGTTGGGGGTTGGAGGGCCGGCAATCAATGAGCAGTTCTTC
TRBJ2-4,TRBV2,.,.,CASISYTSKKNIQYF,TGTGCCAGCATCTCGTACACTAGCAAGAAAAACATTCAGTACTTC
TRBJ1-5,TRBV6-1,TRBD1,.,CASSGSGTGGNQPQHF,TGTGCCAGCAGTGGTTCCGGGACAGGAGGCAATCAGCCCCAGCATTTT
TRBJ2-1,TRBV7-9,TRBD2,once,CASSSGLAYEQFF,TGTGCCAGCAGCTCGGGACTAGCATATGAGCAGTTCTTC
TRBJ2-5,TRBV5-1,TRBD2,.,CASSWTSSSRSIETQYF,TGCGCCAGCAGTTGGACTAGCTCGTCCCGCAGCATAGAGACCCAGTACTTC
TRBJ1-3,TRBV27,.,.,CASSLRGRAFSGNTIYF,TGTGCCAGCAGTTTAAGGGGAAGAGCCTTCTCTGGAAACACCATATATTTT
TRBJ1-5,TRBV7-9,.,.,CASSLLSEPQHF,TGTGCCAGCAGCTTATTATCTGAGCCCCAGCATTTT
TRBJ1-1,TRBV18,.,.,CASSPRQDIPGEAFF,TGTGCCAGCTCACCAAGACAAGACATACCTGGAGAAGCTTTCTTT
TRBJ1-4,TRBV2,TRBD1,few,CASSYDRGGGEKLFF,TGTGCCAGCAGTTATGACAGGGGAGGTGGCGAAAAACTGTTTTTT
TRBJ2-2,TRBV11-2,.,.,CASIQGGANTGELFF,TGTGCCAGCATCCAAGGGGGGGCCAACACCGGGGAGCTGTTTTTT
TRBJ1-4,TRBV2,.,.,CASSDGGATNEKLFF,TGTGCCAGCAGTGATGGGGGCGCAACTAATGAAAAACTGTTTTTT
TRBJ1-1,TRBV6-6,TRBD1,.,CASRPGQGDTEAFF,TGTGCCAGCAGGCCGGGACAGGGGGACACTGAAGCTTTCTTT
TRBJ2-7,TRBV2,TRBD1,few,CATQGTYEQYF,TGTGCCACACAGGGGACCTACGAGCAGTACTTC
TRBJ1-2,TRBV28,TRBD1,.,CASSLGQSSYGYTF,TGTGCCAGCAGTTTGGGACAGTCTTCCTATGGCTACACCTTC
TRBJ1-4,TRBV18,TRBD1,few,CASSRGPGQYNEKLFF,TGTGCCAGCTCACGGGGACCGGGACAGTATAATGAAAAACTGTTTTTT
TRBJ1-1,TRBV11-2,.,.,CASSLSGTEAFF,TGTGCCAGCAGCTTATCAGGCACTGAAGCTTTCTTT
TRBJ2-7,TRBV5-6,TRBD1,.,CASSLAWTGSHF,TGTGCCAGCAGCTTGGCCTGGACAGGGAGCCACTTC
TRBJ1-2,TRBV28,.,.,CASSFYPTAPPYGYTF,TGTGCCAGCAGTTTTTATCCGACAGCACCTCCCTATGGCTACACCTTC
TRBJ2-1,TRBV11-2,.,large,CASSSRTGEQFF,TGTGCCAGCAGCTCCCGGACTGGGGAGCAGTTCTTC
TRBJ1-6,TRBV28,.,.,CASSSSGIFAPSPLHF,TGTGCCAGCAGTTCCTCAGGGATTTTCGCCCCTTCACCCCTCCACTTT
TRBJ1-2,TRBV10-3,TRBD1,.,CAIRGQVGYGYTF,TGTGCCATCAGGGGACAGGTCGGCTATGGCTACACCTTC
TRBJ1-1,TRBV5-1,TRBD1,.,CASSLVPQGVANTEAFF,TGCGCCAGCAGCTTGGTGCCCCAGGGGGTCGCGAACACTGAAGCTTTCTTT
TRBJ1-1,TRBV18,TRBD1,.,CASSLQGAAFF,TGTGCCAGCTCCCTACAGGGGGCAGCTTTCTTT
TRBJ2-7,TRBV2,.,.,CASMVRTYEQYF,TGTGCCAGCATGGTCAGAACCTACGAGCAGTACTTC
TRBJ2-7,TRBV28,.,.,CASSYRRGSYEQYF,TGTGCCAGCAGTTACCGTAGAGGGTCCTACGAGCAGTACTTC
TRBJ1-5,TRBV19,TRBD1,once,CASHTRTGVGNQPQHF,TGTGCCAGCCACACCCGGACAGGGGTGGGTAATCAGCCCCAGCATTTT
TRBJ2-7,TRBV18,TRBD1,.,CASSPGTGAREQYF,TGTGCCAGCTCACCCGGGACAGGGGCTCGCGAGCAGTACTTC
TRBJ2-4,TRBV18,TRBD2,.,CASSLSTSGLLGAKNIQYF,TGTGCCAGCTCACTGTCGACTAGCGGGCTCTTGGGGGCCAAAAACATTCAGTACTTC
TRBJ2-7,TRBV27,TRBD1,.,CASISTGGGEQYF,TGTGCCAGCATTTCGACAGGGGGCGGCGAGCAGTACTTC
TRBJ2-7,TRBV21-1,.,.,CASSARDRGAYEQYF,TGTGCCAGCAGCGCCCGGGACAGGGGCGCCTACGAGCAGTACTTC
TRBJ1-2,TRBV27,.,.,CASSLAGAYGYTF,TGTGCCAGCAGTTTAGCGGGGGCCTATGGCTACACCTTC
TRBJ2-7,TRBV11-3,.,.,CASSLHSGASYEQYF,TGTGCCAGCAGCTTACACAGCGGAGCCTCCTACGAGCAGTACTTC
TRBJ1-2,TRBV6-2/TRBV6-3,.,.,CASSMGTGTRNSYGYTF,TGTGCCAGCAGTATGGGTACCGGGACACGAAACAGCTATGGCTACACCTTC
TRBJ2-5,TRBV14,TRBD2,.,CASRSPWGGETQYF,TGTGCCAGCAGATCCCCTTGGGGGGGGGAGACCCAGTACTTC
TRBJ2-1,TRBV27,TRBD2,.,CASSLSRREGRNEQFF,TGTGCCAGCAGTTTATCGAGGCGGGAGGGCAGGAATGAGCAGTTCTTC
TRBJ1-6,TRBV10-3,.,.,CAISESRSGHSYNSPLHF,TGTGCCATCAGTGAGTCGAGATCGGGACACTCCTATAATTCACCCCTCCACTTT
TRBJ1-4,TRBV28,.,.,CASWLEKLFF,TGTGCCAGCTGGCTCGAAAAACTGTTTTTT
TRBJ2-7,TRBV9,TRBD1,few,CASSVSRTGTKQYF,TGTGCCAGCAGCGTATCCAGGACAGGTACGAAGCAGTACTTC
TRBJ1-5,TRBV24-1,.,.,CATSGRGPQPQHF,TGTGCCACCAGTGGGAGGGGTCCCCAGCCCCAGCATTTT
TRBJ1-1,TRBV27,.,once,CASSPRVGPGVNTEAFF,TGTGCCAGCAGTCCCCGAGTGGGGCCAGGTGTGAACACTGAAGCTTTCTTT
TRBJ2-7,TRBV18,TRBD2,.,CASSSLAGGHYEQYF,TGTGCCAGCTCGTCCCTAGCGGGAGGGCACTACGAGCAGTACTTC
TRBJ1-4,TRBV5-1,TRBD1,.,CASSFGQGNEKLFF,TGCGCCAGCAGCTTCGGACAGGGGAATGAAAAACTGTTTTTT
TRBJ1-4,TRBV6-6,TRBD1,once,CATGQGASSGNEKLFF,TGTGCCACGGGACAGGGGGCGAGCTCTGGAAATGAAAAACTGTTTTTT
TRBJ2-7,TRBV9,TRBD1,.,CASSVRDRVHEQYF,TGTGCCAGCAGCGTACGGGACAGGGTCCACGAGCAGTACTTC
TRBJ1-5,TRBV4-1,TRBD1,.,CASSQVRQGIIKNQPQHF,TGCGCCAGCAGCCAAGTGAGACAGGGAATAATTAAAAATCAGCCCCAGCATTTT
TRBJ1-1,TRBV7-9,.,.,CASSLIGGGGTEAFF,TGTGCCAGCAGCTTAATTGGGGGAGGGGGCACTGAAGCTTTCTTT
TRBJ2-1,TRBV9,TRBD2,.,CASSVSGSSYNEQFF,TGTGCCAGCAGCGTAAGCGGGAGCTCCTACAATGAGCAGTTCTTC
TRBJ1-1,TRBV7-9,TRBD1,.,CASSLGGQVATEAFF,TGTGCCAGCAGCTTAGGGGGACAGGTGGCGACTGAAGCTTTCTTT
TRBJ1-5,TRBV7-2,TRBD1,.,CASSLLGQGGGQPQHF,TGTGCCAGCAGCTTGCTGGGACAGGGGGGAGGTCAGCCCCAGCATTTT
TRBJ1-2,TRBV2,.,.,CASSDRGANYGYTF,TGTGCCAGCAGTGACAGAGGAGCTAACTATGGCTACACCTTC
TRBJ1-4,TRBV30,.,.,CAWSEGTLKKLFF,TGTGCCTGGAGTGAAGGGACATTGAAAAAACTGTTTTTT